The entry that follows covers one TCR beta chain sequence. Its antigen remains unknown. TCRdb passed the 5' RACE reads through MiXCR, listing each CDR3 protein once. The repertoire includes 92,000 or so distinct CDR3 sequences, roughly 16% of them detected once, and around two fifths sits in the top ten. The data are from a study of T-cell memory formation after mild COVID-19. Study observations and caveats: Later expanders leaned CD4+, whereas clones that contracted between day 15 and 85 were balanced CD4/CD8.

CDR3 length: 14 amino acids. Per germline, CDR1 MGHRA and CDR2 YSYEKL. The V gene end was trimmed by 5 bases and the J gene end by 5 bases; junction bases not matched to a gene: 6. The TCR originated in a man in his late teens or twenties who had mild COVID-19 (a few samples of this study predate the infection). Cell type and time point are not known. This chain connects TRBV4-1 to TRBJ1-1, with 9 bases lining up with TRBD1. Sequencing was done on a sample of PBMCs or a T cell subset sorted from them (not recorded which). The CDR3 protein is CASSEGTGWTEAFF. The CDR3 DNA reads TGCGCCAGCAGCGAAGGGACAGGGTGGACTGAAGCTTTCTTT.